The next 7 T cell receptor beta chains were all read from a single sample in a study of T-cell memory formation after mild COVID-19. TCRdb re-called the 5' RACE reads with MiXCR, one entry per CDR3 protein. This table holds under 350,000 distinct CDR3 sequences, around 15% found once. Material: PBMCs or a T cell subset sorted from them (not recorded which). The receptors derive from a young man who had mild COVID-19 (a few samples of this study predate the infection). Cell type and time point are not known.

The rearrangement uses TRBV7-2 and TRBJ1-2, with D maybe TRBD1 (5 bases). The germline V gene has CDR1 SGHTA and CDR2 FQGNSA. The CDR3 loop spans 17 amino acids. Trimming removed 0 bases from V and 4 bases from J, with 18 bases in between. The DNA for the CDR3 is TGTGCCAGCAGCTTAGCGCTGGAAACAGGACCTACCTATGGCTACACCTTC. Amino acid sequence: CASSLALETGPTYGYTF.

The chain is built from TRBV7-9 and TRBJ2-3; no definite D call. The CDR3 runs 12 residues. Deletions cut 5 bases from V and 9 bases from J, with 12 bases between. CDR1 and CDR2 (germline): SEHNR, FQNEAQ (reference sequence). This CDR3 reads CASSVTGRTQYF. The CDR3 DNA is TGTGCCAGCAGCGTGACCGGGCGGACGCAGTATTTT.

This clonotype has more than one count but fewer than ten. The gene calls are TRBV19 and TRBJ2-4; D is ambiguous. Trimming shortened V by 5 bases and J by 0 bases, and 14 bases separated the two germline ends. CDR1 and CDR2 from the germline V gene are LNHDA and SQIVND (reference sequence). The CDR3 consists of 16 residues. This CDR3 reads CASSYLHRIAKNIQYF. The CDR3 DNA sequence: TGTGCCAGTAGTTACCTCCATCGAATAGCCAAAAACATTCAGTACTTC. The whole variable domain, remainder taken from reference TRBV19 and TRBJ2-4, is DGGITQSPKYLFRKEGQNVTLSCEQNLNHDAMYWYRQDPGQGLRLIYYSQIVNDFQKGDIAEGYSVSREKKESFPLTVTSAQKNPTAFYLCASSYLHRIAKNIQYFGAGTRLSVL.

This sequence joins TRBV7-2 and TRBJ1-1; unclear D gene. This CDR3 spans 12 amino acids. The ends were cut back, 2 bases at V and 11 bases at J, with 12 bases in the middle. The germline V gene has CDR1 SGHTA and CDR2 FQGNSA. The CDR3 DNA sequence: TGTGCCAGCAGCTTAATGTTACGTGAGGCTTTCTTT. Its translation is CASSLMLREAFF.

This clonotype occurred a few times. V is TRBV9 and J is TRBJ1-1; D not certain. The CDR3 is 14 amino acids. The V gene's germline CDR1 is SGDLS and CDR2 YYNGEE. V was cut by 1 base and J by 3 bases, with 10 bases left in between. CDR3 sequence reads: CASSVQEWDTEAFF. CDR3 sequence (DNA): TGTGCCAGCAGCGTACAGGAGTGGGACACTGAAGCTTTCTTT. Full variable domain (outside the CDR3, taken from reference TRBV9 and TRBJ1-1): DSGVTQTPKHLITATGQRVTLRCSPRSGDLSVYWYQQSLDQGLQFLIQYYNGEERAKGNILERFSAQQFPDLHSELNLSSLELGDSALYFCASSVQEWDTEAFFGQGTRLTVV.

Only a few counts were recorded for this clonotype. The chain combines TRBV20-1 with TRBJ1-2, with unresolved D. Trimming cost V 0 bases and J 4 bases, with 9 bases left between them. Germline V CDR1 and CDR2: DFQATT, SNEGSKA (reference sequence). The CDR3 extends over 13 amino acids. The CDR3 DNA reads as TGCAGTGCTAGAGACTGGGGAGGCTATGGCTACACCTTC. Residues: CSARDWGGYGYTF.

CDR3 in amino acids: CASSLTYMGQGADGYTF. The CDR3 DNA reads TGTGCCAGCAGCTTAACCTACATGGGACAGGGGGCGGATGGCTACACCTTC. The rearrangement uses TRBV12-3 or TRBV12-4 and TRBJ1-2; 12 nucleotides line up with TRBD1. The CDR3 extends over 17 amino acids. V was pared by 6 bases and J by 6 bases, with 14 bases of the junction left unmatched.